The sequence of this T cell receptor beta chain was determined in a study of CD4 T cells in relation to SARS-CoV-2 and coronaviruses. Whole-study context: ViraFEST: roughly ten-day antigen culture of PBMCs, then TCR beta CDR3 sequencing.

V shed 0 bases and J 6 bases; nucleotides not matched to a gene: 3. Germline V CDR1 and CDR2: SGHAT, FQNNGV. This CDR3 is 15 amino acids long. The protocol was immunoSEQ multiplex PCR, while the TCRdb copy is restricted to in-frame clones and leaves out a portion. Of some 22,000 clones listed, roughly 72% are singletons. Study results and caveats: Crossreactivity was assessed only for spike protein, not other viral proteins.

Concerning this clone: Its antigen is not identified.

Unexposed donor CD4+ T cells date from about 2011-2018, before the COVID-19 pandemic. CD4+ T cells were isolated from the cells after about 11 days of culture. Cultures held some 1.8 million PBMCs per well with approximately 10 IU/ml IL-2. This TCR was recovered from a human donor in good health. The V and J genes are TRBV11-2 and TRBJ2-3; TRBD2 aligns across 10 bases. The sample taken for sequencing was CD4+ T cells from PBMCs, cultured in vitro. The CDR3 DNA sequence: TGTGCCAGCAGCTTAGATCAGCGGGGGGGGGATACGCAGTATTTT. Amino acid sequence: CASSLDQRGGDTQYF.